This entry concerns a single TCR beta chain. This record comes from a study of blood T cell repertoires in COVID-19. Study details: Sites across the United States, Italy and Spain contributed samples from acute and convalescent COVID-19. Sources were T cells, B-cell-depleted T cells, or PBMCs; the material itself was cDNA or gDNA.

The J segment lost 0 bases and the V segment lost 1 base, leaving 3 bases of the junction unmatched. Germline-derived CDR1 and CDR2 are LNHNV and YYDKDF (reference sequence). The CDR3 length is 16 residues. As processed by the authors: Nucleated cell counts were estimated from reference gene primer amplification. Using immunoSEQ multiplex PCR, the repertoire was profiled, and TCRdb retains in-frame clones only, with some absent. Clone size and the V and J calls come from that table; the DNA yielded D and trimming. The table shows under 300,000 clones, with approximately 80% occurring only once. The sequenced sample consisted of peripheral blood. This TCR derives from a man aged 40-49 years who had recovered from COVID-19. This sequence joins TRBV15 and TRBJ2-3; 8 nucleotides agree with TRBD2. The DNA of the CDR3 is TGTGCCACCAGCAGAGGAGAGCGGGGGAGCACAGATACGCAGTATTTT. Amino acid sequence: CATSRGERGSTDTQYF.